This TCR beta chain is drawn from a study of T-cell memory formation after mild COVID-19. Study as a whole: The two donors had largely donor-specific TCR clusters. Study results and caveats: Specificity for SARS-CoV-2 was not confirmed among the second-wave clones peaking on day 37. Clones shrinking between day 15 and 85 showed a balanced CD4/CD8 split, and those that grew later tilted toward CD4+. Among contracting clones, CD4+ were mainly CM/EM and CD8+ enriched in EMRA.

CDR1 and CDR2 (germline): DFQATT, SNEGSKA (reference sequence). V shed 0 bases, J shed 6 bases, and the junction held 4 bases outside the gene matches. The CDR3 length is 14 residues. This clonotype was detected many times. Its matching antigen is unknown. From the 5' RACE reads, TCRdb called clonotypes with MiXCR, one entry per CDR3 protein. The table has 350,000 to 400,000 distinct CDR3 sequences, about an eighth seen once. This TCR came from a man younger than 30 who had mild COVID-19 (a few samples of this study predate the infection). Cell type and time point are not known. What was sequenced was PBMCs or a T cell subset sorted from them (not recorded which). The rearrangement joins TRBV20-1 to TRBJ2-1; TRBD2 agrees at 8 bases. The CDR3, as DNA: TGCAGTGCTAGAGATGGTCGGGGGGGCAATGAGCAGTTCTTC. Its translation is CSARDGRGGNEQFF.